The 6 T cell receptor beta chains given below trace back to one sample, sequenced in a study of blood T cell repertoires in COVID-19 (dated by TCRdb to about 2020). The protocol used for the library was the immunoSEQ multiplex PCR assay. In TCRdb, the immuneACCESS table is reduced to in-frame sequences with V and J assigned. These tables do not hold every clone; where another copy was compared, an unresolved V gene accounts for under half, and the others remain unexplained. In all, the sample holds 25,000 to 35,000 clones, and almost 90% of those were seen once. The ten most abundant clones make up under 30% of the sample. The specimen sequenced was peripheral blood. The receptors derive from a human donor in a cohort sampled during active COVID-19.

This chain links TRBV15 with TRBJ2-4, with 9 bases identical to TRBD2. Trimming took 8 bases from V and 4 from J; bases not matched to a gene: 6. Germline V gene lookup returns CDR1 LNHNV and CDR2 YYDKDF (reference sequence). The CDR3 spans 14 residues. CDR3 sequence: CATQHSGRKNIQYF. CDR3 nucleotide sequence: TGTGCCACCCAACATAGCGGGAGAAAAAACATTCAGTACTTC.

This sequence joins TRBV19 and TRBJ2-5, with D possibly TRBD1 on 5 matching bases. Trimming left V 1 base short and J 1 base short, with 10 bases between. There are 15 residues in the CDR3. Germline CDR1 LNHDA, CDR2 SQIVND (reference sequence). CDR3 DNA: TGTGCCAGTAGTATAGCCACAGGTTTCCAAGAGACCCAGTACTTC. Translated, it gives CASSIATGFQETQYF.

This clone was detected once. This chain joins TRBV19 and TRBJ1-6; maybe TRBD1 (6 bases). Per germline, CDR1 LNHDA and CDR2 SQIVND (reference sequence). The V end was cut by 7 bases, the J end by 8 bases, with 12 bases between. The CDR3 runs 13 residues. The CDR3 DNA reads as TGTGCCAGTAATGGGCAGGGGTATTCACCCCTCCACTTT. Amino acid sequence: CASNGQGYSPLHF.

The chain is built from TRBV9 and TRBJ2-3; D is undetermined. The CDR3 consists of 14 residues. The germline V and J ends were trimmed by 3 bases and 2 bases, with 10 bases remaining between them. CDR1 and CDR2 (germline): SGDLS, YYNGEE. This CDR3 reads CASSEGWATDTQYF. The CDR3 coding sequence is TGTGCCAGCAGCGAAGGCTGGGCCACAGATACGCAGTATTTT. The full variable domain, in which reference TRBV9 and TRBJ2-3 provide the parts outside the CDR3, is DSGVTQTPKHLITATGQRVTLRCSPRSGDLSVYWYQQSLDQGLQFLIQYYNGEERAKGNILERFSAQQFPDLHSELNLSSLELGDSALYFCASSEGWATDTQYFGPGTRLTVL.

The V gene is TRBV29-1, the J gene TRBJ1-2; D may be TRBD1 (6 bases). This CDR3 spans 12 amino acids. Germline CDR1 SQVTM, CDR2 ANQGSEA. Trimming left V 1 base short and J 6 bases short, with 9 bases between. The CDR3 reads CSVEGNRDGYTF. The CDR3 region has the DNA TGCAGCGTTGAAGGCAACAGGGATGGCTACACCTTC. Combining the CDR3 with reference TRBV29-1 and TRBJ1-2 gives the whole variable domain SAVISQKPSRDICQRGTSLTIQCQVDSQVTMMFWYRQQPGQSLTLIATANQGSEATYESGFVIDKFPISRPNLTFSTLTVSNMSPEDSSIYLCSVEGNRDGYTFGSGTRLTVV.

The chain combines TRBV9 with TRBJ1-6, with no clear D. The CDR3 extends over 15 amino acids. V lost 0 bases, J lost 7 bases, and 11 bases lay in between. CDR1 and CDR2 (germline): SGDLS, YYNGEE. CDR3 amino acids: CASSVDPQLNSPLHF. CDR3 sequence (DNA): TGTGCCAGCAGCGTAGATCCACAGTTGAATTCACCCCTCCACTTT.